This is a list of T cell receptor beta chains from one sample in a study of T-cell reconstitution after alpha-beta-depleted transplantation in children. TCRdb reprocessed the PCR reads with MiXCR, giving one entry per CDR3 protein. The table includes about 230,000 distinct CDR3 sequences, about 9.2% detected once. Sequencing was performed on PBMCs from the stem cell graft donor, taken from the stem cell graft. These TCRs come from a human donor who donated a stem cell graft to a child with acute lymphoblastic leukemia. Each CDR3 is given with its conserved first and last residue. D genes are given only for firm matches. Clone size is stated in some rows and not others, as once, few, many or a class when expanded.

D gene: -; V gene: TRBV5-1; J gene: TRBJ2-7; clone size: -; CDR3 protein: CASSEGTDAYEQYF; CDR3 DNA: TGCGCCAGCAGCGAAGGGACCGATGCCTACGAGCAGTACTTC
D gene: -; V gene: TRBV3-1; J gene: TRBJ1-1; clone size: few; CDR3 protein: CASSPQGTTEAFF; CDR3 DNA: TGTGCCAGCAGCCCGCAGGGGACCACTGAAGCTTTCTTT
D gene: TRBD1; V gene: TRBV10-3; J gene: TRBJ2-3; clone size: few; CDR3 protein: CAISALTGGTDTQYF; CDR3 DNA: TGTGCCATCAGTGCGTTGACAGGGGGCACAGATACGCAGTATTTT
D gene: TRBD2; V gene: TRBV20-1; J gene: TRBJ2-5; clone size: few; CDR3 protein: CCARVGAGASQETQYF; CDR3 DNA: TGCTGTGCTAGAGTAGGAGCGGGGGCCTCTCAAGAGACCCAGTACTTC
D gene: TRBD1; V gene: TRBV5-6; J gene: TRBJ2-7; clone size: many; CDR3 protein: CASSQGQGRYEQYF; CDR3 DNA: TGTGCCAGCAGCCAGGGACAGGGTCGTTACGAGCAGTACTTC
D gene: -; V gene: TRBV5-1; J gene: TRBJ2-1; clone size: few; CDR3 protein: CASSFDTTHNEQFF; CDR3 DNA: TGCGCCAGCAGCTTTGATACTACTCACAATGAGCAGTTCTTC
D gene: TRBD1; V gene: TRBV29-1; J gene: TRBJ2-5; clone size: many; CDR3 protein: CSSRTGVGETQYF; CDR3 DNA: TGCAGCTCGCGAACAGGGGTGGGAGAGACCCAGTACTTC
D gene: -; V gene: TRBV29-1; J gene: TRBJ2-5; clone size: -; CDR3 protein: CSVDLEIETQYF; CDR3 DNA: TGCAGCGTTGATCTGGAAATAGAGACCCAGTACTTC
D gene: -; V gene: TRBV24-1; J gene: TRBJ1-5; clone size: few; CDR3 protein: CATSDVTGQPQHF; CDR3 DNA: TGTGCCACCAGTGATGTCACAGGGCAGCCCCAGCATTTT
D gene: -; V gene: TRBV13; J gene: TRBJ1-1; clone size: -; CDR3 protein: CAVSQALNTEAFF; CDR3 DNA: TGTGCCGTCTCACAGGCTTTGAACACTGAAGCTTTCTTT
D gene: -; V gene: TRBV6-6; J gene: TRBJ1-2; clone size: few; CDR3 protein: CASSREGNYGYTF; CDR3 DNA: TGTGCCAGCAGTCGGGAGGGAAACTATGGCTACACCTTC
D gene: -; V gene: TRBV6-6; J gene: TRBJ2-5; clone size: medium-sized; CDR3 protein: CASSSQETQYF; CDR3 DNA: TGTGCCAGCAGTTCCCAAGAGACCCAGTACTTC
D gene: TRBD1; V gene: TRBV28; J gene: TRBJ2-7; clone size: many; CDR3 protein: CASNSGQGAYEQYF; CDR3 DNA: TGTGCCAGCAATAGTGGACAGGGAGCCTACGAGCAGTACTTC